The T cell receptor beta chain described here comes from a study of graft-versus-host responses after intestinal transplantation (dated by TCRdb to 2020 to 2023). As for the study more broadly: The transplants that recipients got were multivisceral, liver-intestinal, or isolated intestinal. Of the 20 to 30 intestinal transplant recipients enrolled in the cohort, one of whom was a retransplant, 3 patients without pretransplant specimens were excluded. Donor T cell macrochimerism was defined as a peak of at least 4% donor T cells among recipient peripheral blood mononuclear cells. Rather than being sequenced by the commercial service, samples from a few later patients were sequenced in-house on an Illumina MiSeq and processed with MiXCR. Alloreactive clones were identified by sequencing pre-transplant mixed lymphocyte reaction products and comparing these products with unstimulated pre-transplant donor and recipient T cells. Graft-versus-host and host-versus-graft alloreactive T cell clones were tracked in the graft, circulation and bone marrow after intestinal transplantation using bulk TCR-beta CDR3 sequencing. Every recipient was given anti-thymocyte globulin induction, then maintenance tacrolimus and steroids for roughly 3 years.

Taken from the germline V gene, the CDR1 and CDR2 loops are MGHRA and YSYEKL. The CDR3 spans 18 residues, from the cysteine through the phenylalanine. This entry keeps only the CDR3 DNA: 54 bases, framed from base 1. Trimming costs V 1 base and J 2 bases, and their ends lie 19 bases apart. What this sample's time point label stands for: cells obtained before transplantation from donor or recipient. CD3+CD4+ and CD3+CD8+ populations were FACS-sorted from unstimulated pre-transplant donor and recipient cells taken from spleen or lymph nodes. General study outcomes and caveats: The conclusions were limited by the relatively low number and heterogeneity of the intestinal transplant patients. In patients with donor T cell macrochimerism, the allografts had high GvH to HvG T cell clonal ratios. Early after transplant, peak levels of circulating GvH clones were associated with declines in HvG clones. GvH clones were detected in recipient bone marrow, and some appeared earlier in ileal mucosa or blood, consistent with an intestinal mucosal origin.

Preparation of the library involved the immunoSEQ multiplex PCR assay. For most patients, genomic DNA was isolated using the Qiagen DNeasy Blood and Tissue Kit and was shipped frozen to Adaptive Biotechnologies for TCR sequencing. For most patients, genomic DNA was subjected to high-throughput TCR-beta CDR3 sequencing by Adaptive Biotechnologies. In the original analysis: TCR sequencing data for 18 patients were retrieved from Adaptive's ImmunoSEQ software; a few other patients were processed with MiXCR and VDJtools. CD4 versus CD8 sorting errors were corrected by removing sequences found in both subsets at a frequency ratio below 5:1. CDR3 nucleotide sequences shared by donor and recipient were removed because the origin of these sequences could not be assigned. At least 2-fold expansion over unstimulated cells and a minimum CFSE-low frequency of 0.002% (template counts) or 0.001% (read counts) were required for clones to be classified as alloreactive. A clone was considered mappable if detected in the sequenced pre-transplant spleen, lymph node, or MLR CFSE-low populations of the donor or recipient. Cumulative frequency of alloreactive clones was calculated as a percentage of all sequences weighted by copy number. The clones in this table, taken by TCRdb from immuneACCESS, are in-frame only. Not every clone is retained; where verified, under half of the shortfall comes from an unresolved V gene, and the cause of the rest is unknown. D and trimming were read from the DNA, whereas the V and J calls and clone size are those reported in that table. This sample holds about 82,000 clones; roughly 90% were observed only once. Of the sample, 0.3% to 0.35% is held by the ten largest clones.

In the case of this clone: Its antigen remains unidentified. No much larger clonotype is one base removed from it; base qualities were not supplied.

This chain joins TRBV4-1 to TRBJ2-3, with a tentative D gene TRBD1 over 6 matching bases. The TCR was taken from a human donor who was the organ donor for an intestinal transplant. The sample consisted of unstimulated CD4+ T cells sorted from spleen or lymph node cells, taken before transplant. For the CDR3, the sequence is CASSQAPMAGAYTDTQYF. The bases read TGCGCCAGCAGCCAAGCCCCTATGGCAGGGGCCTACACAGATACGCAGTATTTT.